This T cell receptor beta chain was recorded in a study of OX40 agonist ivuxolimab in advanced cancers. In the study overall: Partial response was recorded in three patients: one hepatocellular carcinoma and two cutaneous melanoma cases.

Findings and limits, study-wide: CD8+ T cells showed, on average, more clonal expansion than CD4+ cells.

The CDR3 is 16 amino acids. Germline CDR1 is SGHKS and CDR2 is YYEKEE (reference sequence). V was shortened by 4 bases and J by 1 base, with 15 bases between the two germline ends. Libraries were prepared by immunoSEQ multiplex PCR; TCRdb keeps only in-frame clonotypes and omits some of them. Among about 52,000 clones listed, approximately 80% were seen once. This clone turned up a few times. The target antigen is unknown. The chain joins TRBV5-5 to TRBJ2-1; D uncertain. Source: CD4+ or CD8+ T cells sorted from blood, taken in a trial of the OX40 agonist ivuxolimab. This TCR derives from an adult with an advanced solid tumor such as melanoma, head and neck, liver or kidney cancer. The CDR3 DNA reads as TGTGCCAGCAGCGCCAGTTCGGAGCGTTCCTACAATGAGCAGTTCTTC. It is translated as CASSASSERSYNEQFF.